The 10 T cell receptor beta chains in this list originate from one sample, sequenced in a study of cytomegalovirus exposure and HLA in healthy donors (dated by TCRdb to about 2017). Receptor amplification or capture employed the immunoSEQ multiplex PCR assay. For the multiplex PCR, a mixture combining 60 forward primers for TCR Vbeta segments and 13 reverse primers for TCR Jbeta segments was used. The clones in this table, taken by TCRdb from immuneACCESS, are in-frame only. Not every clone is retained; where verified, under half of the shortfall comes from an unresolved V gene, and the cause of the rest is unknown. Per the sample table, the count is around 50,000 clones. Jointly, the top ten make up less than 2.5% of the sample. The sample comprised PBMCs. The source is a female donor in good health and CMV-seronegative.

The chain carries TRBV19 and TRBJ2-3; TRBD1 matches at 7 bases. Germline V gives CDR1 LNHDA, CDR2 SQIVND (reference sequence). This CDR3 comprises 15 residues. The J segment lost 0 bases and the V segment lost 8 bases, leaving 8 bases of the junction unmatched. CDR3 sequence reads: CASGLGQLSTDTQYF. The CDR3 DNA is TGTGCCAGTGGGCTGGGACAGCTTAGCACAGATACGCAGTATTTT.

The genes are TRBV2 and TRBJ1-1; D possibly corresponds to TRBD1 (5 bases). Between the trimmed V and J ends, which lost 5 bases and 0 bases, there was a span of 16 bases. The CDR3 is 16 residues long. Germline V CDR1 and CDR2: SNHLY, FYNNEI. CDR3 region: CASSTTGSLMNTEAFF. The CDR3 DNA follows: TGTGCCAGCAGTACTACAGGTTCCCTTATGAACACTGAAGCTTTCTTT.

The DNA of the CDR3 is TGTGCCACCAGCAGAGAATTTGGGGGGGGTGACACTGAAGCTTTCTTT. Protein product: CATSREFGGGDTEAFF. The gene calls are TRBV15 and TRBJ1-1; tentative D call: TRBD1 (5 bases). V shed 0 bases and J shed 3 bases, with 14 bases lying between them. The germline V gene encodes CDR1 LNHNV and CDR2 YYDKDF (reference sequence). The length of the CDR3 is 16 residues.

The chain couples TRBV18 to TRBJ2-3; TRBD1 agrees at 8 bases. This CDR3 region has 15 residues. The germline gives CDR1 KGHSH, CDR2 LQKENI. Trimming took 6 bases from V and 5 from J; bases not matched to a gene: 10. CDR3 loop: CASSQGTGYQDTQYF. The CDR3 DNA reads TGTGCCAGCTCCCAAGGGACAGGTTATCAAGATACGCAGTATTTT.

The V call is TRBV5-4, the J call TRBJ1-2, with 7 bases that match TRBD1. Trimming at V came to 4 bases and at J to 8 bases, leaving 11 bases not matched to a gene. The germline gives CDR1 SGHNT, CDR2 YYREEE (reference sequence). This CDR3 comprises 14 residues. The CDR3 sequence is CASSLFDRVGGYTF. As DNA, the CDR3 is TGTGCCAGCAGCCTATTCGACAGGGTCGGCGGCTACACCTTC. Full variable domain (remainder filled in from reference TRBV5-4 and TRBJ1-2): ETGVTQSPTHLIKTRGQQVTLRCSSQSGHNTVSWYQQALGQGPQFIFQYYREEENGRGNFPPRFSGLQFPNYSSELNVNALELDDSALYLCASSLFDRVGGYTFGSGTRLTVV.

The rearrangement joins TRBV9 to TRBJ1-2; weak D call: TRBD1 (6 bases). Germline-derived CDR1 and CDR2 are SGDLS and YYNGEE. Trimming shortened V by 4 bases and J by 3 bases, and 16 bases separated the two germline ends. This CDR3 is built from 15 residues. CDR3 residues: CASSLRTELDYGYTF. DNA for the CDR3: TGTGCCAGCAGCCTTCGGACAGAGTTAGACTATGGCTACACCTTC. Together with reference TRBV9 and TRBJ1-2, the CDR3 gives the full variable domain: DSGVTQTPKHLITATGQRVTLRCSPRSGDLSVYWYQQSLDQGLQFLIQYYNGEERAKGNILERFSAQQFPDLHSELNLSSLELGDSALYFCASSLRTELDYGYTFGSGTRLTVV.

The CDR3 DNA reads as TGTGCCAGCAGCGCTGCAGGGGACAACACTGAAGCTTTCTTT. Translated: CASSAAGDNTEAFF. This chain uses TRBV9 with TRBJ1-1; the D gene is possibly TRBD1 (6 bases). V was pared by 3 bases and J by 2 bases, with 11 bases between. There are 14 residues in the CDR3. The germline CDR1 and CDR2 sequences are SGDLS and YYNGEE.

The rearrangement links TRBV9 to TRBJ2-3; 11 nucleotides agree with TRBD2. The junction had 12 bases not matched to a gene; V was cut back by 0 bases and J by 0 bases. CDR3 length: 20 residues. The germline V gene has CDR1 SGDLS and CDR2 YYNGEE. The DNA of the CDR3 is TGTGCCAGCAGCGTAGCTTCGGGGACTAGCGGTAACCCTAGCACAGATACGCAGTATTTT. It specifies CASSVASGTSGNPSTDTQYF.

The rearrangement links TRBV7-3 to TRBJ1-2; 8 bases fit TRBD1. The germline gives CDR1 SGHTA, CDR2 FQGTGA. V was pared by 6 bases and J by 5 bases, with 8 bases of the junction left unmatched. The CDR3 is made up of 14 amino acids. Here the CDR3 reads CASSPSGQEYGYTF. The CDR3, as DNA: TGTGCCAGCAGTCCGTCGGGACAGGAGTATGGCTACACCTTC.

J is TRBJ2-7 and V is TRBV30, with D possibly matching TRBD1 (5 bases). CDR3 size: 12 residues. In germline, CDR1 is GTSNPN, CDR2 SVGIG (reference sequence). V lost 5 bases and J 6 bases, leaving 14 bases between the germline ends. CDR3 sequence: CAWGTGGPEQYF. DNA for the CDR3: TGTGCCTGGGGAACAGGCGGCCCCGAGCAGTACTTC.